This paragraph reports one TCR beta chain. Assay: immunoSEQ multiplex PCR; the TCRdb copy retains only in-frame clones and omits some. This sample carries about 55,000 clones, 82% of them seen once, and the ten largest clones take about 3.9%. This entry comes from a study of OX40 agonist ivuxolimab in advanced cancers. Study-wide context: The patients' treatment was ivuxolimab, an agonistic anti-OX40 (CD134) antibody. Every patient in dose escalation had hepatocellular carcinoma, melanoma, renal cell or head and neck cancer. Participants could have had prior anti-PD-1, anti-PD-L1 or anti-CTLA-4 therapy, and around 43% had some.

The CDR3 covers 15 residues. Germline assignment: CDR1 GTSNPN and CDR2 SVGIG (reference sequence). J was trimmed by 2 bases and V by 2 bases; bases with no gene match: 7. The receptor was derived from an adult with an advanced solid tumor such as melanoma, head and neck, liver or kidney cancer. Sequencing used CD4+ or CD8+ T cells sorted from blood, obtained in a trial of the OX40 agonist ivuxolimab. This chain links TRBV30 with TRBJ1-2; TRBD1 matches 8 bases. The CDR3 loop is CAWSPDAGGNYGYTF. DNA of the CDR3: TGTGCCTGGAGTCCCGATGCAGGGGGCAACTATGGCTACACCTTC.